This is a list of T cell receptor beta chains from one sample in a study of blood T cell repertoires in COVID-19. The assay was immunoSEQ multiplex PCR, and TCRdb's table has in-frame clones only and misses some. The sample has fewer than 300,000 clones; more than 65% are singletons. Material: peripheral blood. The receptors were sampled from a woman aged 18-30 years with acute or convalescent COVID-19. The CDR3 runs from the conserved cysteine through the conserved F or W. The D gene is left open where the match is weak. Clone size is stated in some rows and not others, as once, few, many or a class when expanded.

V gene	clone size	J gene	D gene	CDR3 protein	CDR3 DNA
TRBV13	-	TRBJ2-2	-	CASSFTGDWTGELFF	TGTGCCAGCAGCTTCACGGGGGATTGGACCGGGGAGCTGTTTTTT
TRBV4-3	-	TRBJ2-2	-	CASSAQVTNTGELFF	TGCGCCAGCAGCGCGCAGGTTACGAACACCGGGGAGCTGTTTTTT
TRBV4-3	-	TRBJ2-7	TRBD1	CASSQDLGQGDSEQYF	TGCGCCAGCAGCCAAGATCTCGGACAGGGAGACTCCGAGCAGTACTTC
TRBV5-6	-	TRBJ2-7	-	CASSLGGPAGEQYF	TGTGCCAGCAGCTTGGGCGGGCCAGCGGGCGAGCAGTACTTC
TRBV28	few	TRBJ1-1	-	CASSQPGHGSAEAFF	TGTGCCAGCAGTCAACCGGGCCATGGGAGCGCTGAAGCTTTCTTT
TRBV21-1	few	TRBJ2-1	-	CATYSTGTSRNNEQFF	TGTGCCACCTACTCAACCGGGACTAGCAGAAACAATGAGCAGTTCTTC
TRBV7-9	-	TRBJ2-1	-	CASSLGREWNEQFF	TGTGCCAGCAGCTTAGGACGGGAGTGGAATGAGCAGTTCTTC
TRBV7-2	-	TRBJ1-2	-	CASIELGASNYGYTF	TGTGCCAGCATAGAGCTTGGGGCCTCTAACTATGGCTACACCTTC
TRBV5-1	-	TRBJ1-2	-	CASSLTAANYGYTF	TGCGCCAGCAGCTTGACAGCCGCTAACTATGGCTACACCTTC
TRBV27	-	TRBJ1-2	TRBD1	CASSSSGQGRGYTF	TGTGCCAGCAGTTCTTCCGGACAGGGCCGTGGCTACACCTTC
TRBV18	-	TRBJ2-1	-	CASSPIGRDSYNEQFF	TGTGCCAGCTCACCCATCGGCCGGGACTCTTACAATGAGCAGTTCTTC
TRBV3-1/TRBV3-2	-	TRBJ1-4	-	CASSLGRGDEKLFF	TGTGCCAGCAGCCTAGGAAGGGGTGATGAAAAACTGTTTTTT
TRBV6-5	once	TRBJ2-3	TRBD2	CASSYKSSGSTDTQYF	TGTGCCAGCAGTTACAAGAGTAGCGGGAGCACAGATACGCAGTATTTT
TRBV7-2	-	TRBJ2-7	-	CASSLGRAAEPVF	TGTGCCAGCAGCTTGGGTCGAGCGGCGGAGCCGGTCTTC
TRBV5-4	few	TRBJ2-2	TRBD1	CASSSAGGWNTGELFF	TGTGCCAGCAGCTCCGCAGGGGGCTGGAACACCGGGGAGCTGTTTTTT
TRBV6-5	-	TRBJ2-5	TRBD1	CASSPTGTAQETQYF	TGTGCCAGCAGCCCGACTGGGACAGCACAAGAGACCCAGTACTTC
TRBV19	few	TRBJ1-3	-	CASNPGLVSSGNTIYF	TGTGCCAGTAACCCCGGACTCGTCAGCTCTGGAAACACCATATATTTT
TRBV4-3	few	TRBJ2-3	TRBD2	CASSQDRLAGAGTDTQYF	TGCGCCAGCAGCCAAGATCGGCTAGCGGGAGCGGGGACAGATACGCAGTATTTT
TRBV6-5	once	TRBJ1-2	-	CASSYGSEGHYGYTF	TGTGCCAGCAGTTACGGGTCAGAGGGCCACTATGGCTACACCTTC
TRBV7-6	-	TRBJ1-1	-	CASSPQGWGTEAFF	TGTGCCAGCAGCCCTCAGGGTTGGGGCACTGAAGCTTTCTTT
TRBV28	-	TRBJ2-7	-	CASSLFILRRDTSSYEQYF	TGTGCCAGCAGTTTGTTTATACTTCGCCGGGACACCTCCTCCTACGAGCAGTACTTC
TRBV2	few	TRBJ1-6	TRBD1	CASRKGQGGVYNSPLHF	TGTGCCAGCAGGAAAGGACAGGGGGGAGTATATAATTCACCCCTCCACTTT
TRBV7-8	-	TRBJ1-3	-	CASSLFSSGNTIYF	TGTGCCAGCAGCTTATTCAGCTCTGGAAACACCATATATTTT
TRBV7-9	-	TRBJ1-1	-	CASRGNTGLMNTEAFF	TGTGCCAGCAGGGGAAACACGGGACTTATGAACACTGAAGCTTTCTTT
TRBV10-2	-	TRBJ2-7	TRBD1	CASAEGQGQEQYF	TGCGCCAGCGCAGAGGGACAGGGACAGGAGCAGTACTTC
TRBV11-1	-	TRBJ2-7	-	CASSKFRGEQYF	TGTGCCAGCAGCAAGTTCCGAGGCGAGCAGTACTTC
TRBV2	-	TRBJ1-3	-	CASSVPGGLGNTIYF	TGTGCCAGCAGTGTACCCGGGGGTTTAGGAAACACCATATATTTT
TRBV4-1	-	TRBJ1-4	TRBD1	CASSQDGQASSSTNEKLFF	TGCGCCAGCAGCCAAGACGGACAGGCCTCAAGTTCCACTAATGAAAAACTGTTTTTT
TRBV3-1/TRBV3-2	few	TRBJ1-2	-	CASSQDSARPSSYGYTF	TGTGCCAGCAGCCAAGATTCCGCGAGGCCGTCTAGCTATGGCTACACCTTC
TRBV28	few	TRBJ2-1	-	CAPLGGVPYNEQFF	TGTGCCCCCCTCGGGGGAGTCCCCTACAATGAGCAGTTCTTC
TRBV5-6	-	TRBJ2-7	TRBD1	CASRVGGQGILEQYF	TGTGCCAGCAGGGTGGGGGGACAGGGGATCCTCGAGCAGTACTTC
TRBV7-8	-	TRBJ2-7	TRBD1	CASSFRQGAKVSYEQYF	TGTGCCAGCAGCTTCAGGCAGGGGGCTAAGGTCTCCTACGAGCAGTACTTC
TRBV10-3	-	TRBJ2-7	TRBD2	CAISTSAPSYEQYF	TGTGCCATCAGTACTAGCGCTCCCTCCTACGAGCAGTACTTC
TRBV13	-	TRBJ1-1	-	CASSPVGGAAFF	TGTGCCAGCAGCCCAGTCGGGGGTGCAGCTTTCTTT
TRBV3-1/TRBV3-2	-	TRBJ2-7	TRBD2	CASSRLTSGRVVNYEQYF	TGTGCCAGCAGCCGTTTGACTAGCGGGAGGGTCGTAAACTACGAGCAGTACTTC
TRBV14	-	TRBJ1-6	TRBD1	CASSQTGGSPLHF	TGTGCCAGCAGCCAAACAGGGGGCTCACCCCTCCACTTT
TRBV19	-	TRBJ2-3	TRBD2	CASNPLAGGTDTQYF	TGTGCCAGTAATCCACTAGCGGGAGGCACAGATACGCAGTATTTT
TRBV4-3	-	TRBJ2-3	TRBD2	CASSQERLAGKKDTQYF	TGCGCCAGCAGCCAAGAAAGACTAGCGGGAAAGAAAGATACGCAGTATTTT
TRBV28	-	TRBJ1-1	-	CASSLAGRSTEAFF	TGTGCCAGCAGTTTAGCGGGGAGGAGCACTGAAGCTTTCTTT
TRBV6-1	-	TRBJ1-2	-	CASSEAEGGYGYTF	TGTGCCAGCAGTGAAGCCGAGGGAGGGTATGGCTACACCTTC
TRBV7-9	-	TRBJ2-2	TRBD1	CASSLTFARGFPGELFF	TGTGCCAGCAGCTTAACGTTCGCCAGGGGGTTTCCCGGGGAGCTGTTTTTT
TRBV29-1	-	TRBJ2-5	TRBD1	CSVKTGPKETQYF	TGCAGCGTAAAGACAGGGCCTAAAGAGACCCAGTACTTC
TRBV27	-	TRBJ2-4	TRBD1	CASRSRMTGGKGNIQYF	TGTGCCAGCAGAAGCAGAATGACAGGGGGAAAGGGAAACATTCAGTACTTC
TRBV19	-	TRBJ1-5	TRBD1	CASSRTGSFYSNQPQHF	TGTGCCAGTAGTAGGACAGGGTCCTTCTATAGCAATCAGCCCCAGCATTTT